This T cell receptor beta chain appears in the sequencing data of a study of blood T cell repertoires in COVID-19. Across the whole study: PBMCs, B-cell-depleted T cells, or T cells provided the cDNA or gDNA that made up the material.

Patients of the Seattle cohort, enrolled during active infection, were followed longitudinally. This clone was seen only once. Germline V CDR1 and CDR2: KGHSH, LQKENI. The CDR3 extends over 14 amino acids. V lost 0 bases, J lost 4 bases, and 8 bases lay in between. Original processing methods: How many nucleated cells were present was estimated from reference gene primer amplification. Generated by immunoSEQ multiplex PCR, the TCRdb table keeps only in-frame clones and is missing some. V, J and clone size reflect that table, while D and trimming were determined from the DNA. The table has 150,000 or so clones, around 85% seen once.

V gene TRBV18 combines with J gene TRBJ2-3; no clear D gene. The TCR comes from a man between 60 and 75 years old with COVID-19, enrolled during active disease. Sequences were obtained from peripheral blood. In DNA, the CDR3 is TGTGCCAGCTCACCACCGGCCAAATCAGATACGCAGTATTTT. Its translation is CASSPPAKSDTQYF.